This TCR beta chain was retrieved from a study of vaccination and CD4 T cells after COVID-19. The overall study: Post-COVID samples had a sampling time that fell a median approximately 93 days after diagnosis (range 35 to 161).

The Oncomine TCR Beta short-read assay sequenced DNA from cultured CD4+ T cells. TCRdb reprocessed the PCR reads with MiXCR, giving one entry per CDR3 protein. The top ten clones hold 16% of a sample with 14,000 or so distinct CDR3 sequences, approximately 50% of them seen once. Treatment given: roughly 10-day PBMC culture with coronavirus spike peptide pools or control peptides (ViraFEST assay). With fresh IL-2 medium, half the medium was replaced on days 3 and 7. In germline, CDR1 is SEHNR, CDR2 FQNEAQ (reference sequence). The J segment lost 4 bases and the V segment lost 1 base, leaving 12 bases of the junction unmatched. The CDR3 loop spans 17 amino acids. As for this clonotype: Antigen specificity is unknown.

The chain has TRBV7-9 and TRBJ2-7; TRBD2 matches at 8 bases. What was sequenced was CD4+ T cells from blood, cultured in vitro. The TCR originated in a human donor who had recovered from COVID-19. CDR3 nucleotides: TGTGCCAGCAGCTTAGGCCCGGGACTAGGTGGAAGGTACGAGCAGTACTTC. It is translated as CASSLGPGLGGRYEQYF.